This T cell receptor beta chain was documented in a study of T cell responses to AZD1222 COVID-19 vaccine. Overall study results and limits: After the peak T cell response, and only then, were repertoires sampled. With dominance at 160-218 and 743-854, vaccine-associated CD4 TCRs spanned spike. Nearly half of spike-specific TCRs reportedly go after variant regions that carry no mutations.

The germline CDR1 and CDR2 sequences are LNHDA and SQIVND (reference sequence). V was pared by 11 bases and J by 4 bases, with 9 bases of the junction left unmatched. This CDR3 has 13 residues. Here immunoSEQ multiplex PCR was the method, and the copy in TCRdb shows in-frame clones only, minus some. Of 150,000 or so clones in the sample, 86% are singletons; the top ten hold 5.5% to 6%. Of note for this clone: What it binds is unknown.

Source: peripheral blood, taken on day 0 of MenACWY control vaccination. The sequence was collected from an adult in good health. The chain has TRBV19 and TRBJ1-2, with 8 bases matching TRBD1. CDR3 nucleotide sequence: TGTGCCGCCCGGGACAGGAGGCTCTATGGCTACACCTTC. Its protein product is CAARDRRLYGYTF.